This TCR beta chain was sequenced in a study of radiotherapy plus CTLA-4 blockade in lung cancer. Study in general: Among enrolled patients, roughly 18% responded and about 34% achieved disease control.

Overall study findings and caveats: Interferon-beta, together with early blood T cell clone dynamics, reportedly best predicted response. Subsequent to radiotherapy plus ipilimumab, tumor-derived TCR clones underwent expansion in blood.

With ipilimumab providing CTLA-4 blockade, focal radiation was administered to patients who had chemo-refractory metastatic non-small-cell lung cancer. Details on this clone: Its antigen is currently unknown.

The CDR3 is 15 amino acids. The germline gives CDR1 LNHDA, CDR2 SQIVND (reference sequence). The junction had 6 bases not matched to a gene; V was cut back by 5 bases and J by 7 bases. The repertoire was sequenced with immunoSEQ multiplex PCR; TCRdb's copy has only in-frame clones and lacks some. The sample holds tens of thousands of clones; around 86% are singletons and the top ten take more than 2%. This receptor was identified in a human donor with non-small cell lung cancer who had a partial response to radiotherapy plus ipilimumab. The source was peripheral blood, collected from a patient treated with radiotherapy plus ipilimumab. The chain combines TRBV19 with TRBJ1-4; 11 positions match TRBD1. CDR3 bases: TGTGCCAGTAGTGCCTGGACAGGGGGCGGTGAAAAACTGTTTTTT. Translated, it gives CASSAWTGGGEKLFF.